This TCR beta chain originates from a study of blood T cell repertoires in COVID-19. CDR3 size: 16 residues. The ends lost 5 bases at V and 2 bases at J; junction bases unmatched: 9. Per germline, CDR1 KGHDR and CDR2 SFDVKD. Sequencing used immunoSEQ multiplex PCR; TCRdb keeps in-frame clones, though not all of them. The table lists approximately 98,000 clones, over 70% of them singletons. This receptor was obtained from a man aged 55 to 70 with acute or convalescent COVID-19. The V gene is TRBV24-1, the J gene TRBJ1-2; 8 bases align to TRBD1. The specimen sequenced was peripheral blood. The CDR3, as DNA: TGTGCCACCAGTGGTAAGGGACAGGAAGTAAACTATGGCTACACCTTC. Its translation is CATSGKGQEVNYGYTF.